Listed below are T cell receptor beta chains from one sample, sequenced in a study of blood T cell repertoires in COVID-19. Assay used: immunoSEQ multiplex PCR; TCRdb lists only in-frame clones, some missing. The data hold roughly 20,000 clones, with about 88% observed a single time. The material sequenced was peripheral blood. These receptors were collected from a human donor in a cohort sampled during active COVID-19. CDR3s include the opening cysteine and the closing phenylalanine or tryptophan. Fields, in order: J gene, V gene, CDR3 length, CDR3 protein.

>TRBJ1-2|TRBV28|13
CASSSQGNYGYTF
>TRBJ2-7|TRBV19|14
CASSPGDRGYEQYF
>TRBJ1-4|TRBV6-4|16
CASSEQPGQGNEKLFF
>TRBJ2-7|TRBV6-5|14
CASSPGQGSYEQYF
>TRBJ2-7|TRBV6-1|14
CASSEADRGYEQYF
>TRBJ1-2|TRBV7-8|15
CASSSRTGPIYGYTF
>TRBJ2-1|TRBV15|16
CATSTPQGAGYNEQFF
>TRBJ1-2|TRBV6-6|12
CASSYQDYGYTF
>TRBJ2-2|TRBV3-1/TRBV3-2|17
CASSPLGLAENTGELFF
>TRBJ2-1|TRBV19|18
CASSIVGSGASGKNEQFF
>TRBJ2-5|TRBV5-1|17
CASSFSSGRAAVETQYF
>TRBJ2-2|TRBV19|16
CASSIAGTANTGELFF
>TRBJ2-1|TRBV10-1|15
CASSELGLAGGEQFF
>TRBJ2-2|TRBV27|13
CASSTIAAGELFF
>TRBJ2-7|TRBV3-1/TRBV3-2|14
CASSPFGQPYEQYF
>TRBJ1-2|TRBV2|14
CASSAYAGVDGYTF
>TRBJ1-5|TRBV6-5|15
CASRSGQGQGQPQHF
>TRBJ2-2|TRBV7-8|14
CASSFGSNTGELFF
>TRBJ2-1|TRBV19|14
CASSRASGTYEQFF
>TRBJ2-7|TRBV2|14
CASSGGGGGYEQYF
>TRBJ1-5|TRBV7-9|14
CASSPGQGGQPQHF
>TRBJ2-3|TRBV7-9|16
CASSLRGATSTDTQYF
>TRBJ2-7|TRBV6-4|10
CATLLYEQYF
>TRBJ2-1|TRBV6-1|16
CASSEEAQRGYNEQFF
>TRBJ2-7|TRBV6-5|14
CASRPHRGLYEQYF
>TRBJ1-1|TRBV5-4|13
CASSAARGTEAFF
>TRBJ1-4|TRBV11-2|15
CASSFGTGINEKLFF
>TRBJ1-5|TRBV28|14
CASSPRQGHQPQHF
>TRBJ2-6|TRBV29-1|16
CSVEGGQGSGANVLTF
>TRBJ2-7|TRBV5-1|15
CASSLARLDTYEQYF
>TRBJ1-5|TRBV7-2|12
CASSSLNQPQHF
>TRBJ2-3|TRBV13|15
CASSFSGTSTDTQYF
>TRBJ2-2|TRBV7-6|17
CASSSERESPLFGELFF
>TRBJ1-2|TRBV29-1|12
CSAVGREGGYTF
>TRBJ2-7|TRBV5-1|15
CASTRGDHSSYEQYF
>TRBJ1-2|TRBV7-2|14
CASSFTGALYGYTF
>TRBJ2-1|TRBV3-1/TRBV3-2|11
CASSLADEQFF
>TRBJ2-5|TRBV12-5|13
CASGLQASETQYF
>TRBJ2-7|TRBV7-9|14
CASSSGLAGYEQYF
>TRBJ2-1|TRBV7-2|16
CASSLVGGSSYNEQFF
>TRBJ2-1|TRBV6-5|15
CASSPGRGTYNEQFF
>TRBJ2-1|TRBV5-4|15
CASSSGQAHATEQFF
>TRBJ2-1|TRBV28|13
CASRESGQNEQFF
>TRBJ1-1|TRBV6-5|11
CASSSTREAFF
>TRBJ2-3|TRBV28|19
CASSFLGGSGRAISDTQYF
>TRBJ2-2|TRBV2|13
CASRQGNTGELFF
>TRBJ2-3|TRBV29-1|15
CSVQDNSFSTDTQYF
>TRBJ1-4|TRBV29-1|13
CSGRTDPTEKLFF
>TRBJ1-1|TRBV27|15
CASSLSWGGGTEAFF
>TRBJ2-7|TRBV19|14
CASSRPGTGNEQYF
>TRBJ1-5|TRBV7-2|15
CASSSGTGGNQLQHF
>TRBJ2-1|TRBV3-1/TRBV3-2|16
CASSPDFTGGGNEQFF